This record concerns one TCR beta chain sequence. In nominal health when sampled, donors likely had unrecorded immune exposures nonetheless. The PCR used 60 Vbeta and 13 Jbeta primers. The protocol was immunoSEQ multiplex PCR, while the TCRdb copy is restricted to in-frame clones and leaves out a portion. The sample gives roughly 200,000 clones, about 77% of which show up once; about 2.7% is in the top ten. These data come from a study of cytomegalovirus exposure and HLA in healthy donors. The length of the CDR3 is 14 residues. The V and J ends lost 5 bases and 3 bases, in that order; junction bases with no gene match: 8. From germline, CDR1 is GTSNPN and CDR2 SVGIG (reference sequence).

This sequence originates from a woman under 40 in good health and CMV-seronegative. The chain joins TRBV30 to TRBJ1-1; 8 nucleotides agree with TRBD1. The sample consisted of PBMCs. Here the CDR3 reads CAWVRQGIDTEAFF. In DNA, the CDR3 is TGTGCCTGGGTGAGACAGGGGATAGACACTGAAGCTTTCTTT.